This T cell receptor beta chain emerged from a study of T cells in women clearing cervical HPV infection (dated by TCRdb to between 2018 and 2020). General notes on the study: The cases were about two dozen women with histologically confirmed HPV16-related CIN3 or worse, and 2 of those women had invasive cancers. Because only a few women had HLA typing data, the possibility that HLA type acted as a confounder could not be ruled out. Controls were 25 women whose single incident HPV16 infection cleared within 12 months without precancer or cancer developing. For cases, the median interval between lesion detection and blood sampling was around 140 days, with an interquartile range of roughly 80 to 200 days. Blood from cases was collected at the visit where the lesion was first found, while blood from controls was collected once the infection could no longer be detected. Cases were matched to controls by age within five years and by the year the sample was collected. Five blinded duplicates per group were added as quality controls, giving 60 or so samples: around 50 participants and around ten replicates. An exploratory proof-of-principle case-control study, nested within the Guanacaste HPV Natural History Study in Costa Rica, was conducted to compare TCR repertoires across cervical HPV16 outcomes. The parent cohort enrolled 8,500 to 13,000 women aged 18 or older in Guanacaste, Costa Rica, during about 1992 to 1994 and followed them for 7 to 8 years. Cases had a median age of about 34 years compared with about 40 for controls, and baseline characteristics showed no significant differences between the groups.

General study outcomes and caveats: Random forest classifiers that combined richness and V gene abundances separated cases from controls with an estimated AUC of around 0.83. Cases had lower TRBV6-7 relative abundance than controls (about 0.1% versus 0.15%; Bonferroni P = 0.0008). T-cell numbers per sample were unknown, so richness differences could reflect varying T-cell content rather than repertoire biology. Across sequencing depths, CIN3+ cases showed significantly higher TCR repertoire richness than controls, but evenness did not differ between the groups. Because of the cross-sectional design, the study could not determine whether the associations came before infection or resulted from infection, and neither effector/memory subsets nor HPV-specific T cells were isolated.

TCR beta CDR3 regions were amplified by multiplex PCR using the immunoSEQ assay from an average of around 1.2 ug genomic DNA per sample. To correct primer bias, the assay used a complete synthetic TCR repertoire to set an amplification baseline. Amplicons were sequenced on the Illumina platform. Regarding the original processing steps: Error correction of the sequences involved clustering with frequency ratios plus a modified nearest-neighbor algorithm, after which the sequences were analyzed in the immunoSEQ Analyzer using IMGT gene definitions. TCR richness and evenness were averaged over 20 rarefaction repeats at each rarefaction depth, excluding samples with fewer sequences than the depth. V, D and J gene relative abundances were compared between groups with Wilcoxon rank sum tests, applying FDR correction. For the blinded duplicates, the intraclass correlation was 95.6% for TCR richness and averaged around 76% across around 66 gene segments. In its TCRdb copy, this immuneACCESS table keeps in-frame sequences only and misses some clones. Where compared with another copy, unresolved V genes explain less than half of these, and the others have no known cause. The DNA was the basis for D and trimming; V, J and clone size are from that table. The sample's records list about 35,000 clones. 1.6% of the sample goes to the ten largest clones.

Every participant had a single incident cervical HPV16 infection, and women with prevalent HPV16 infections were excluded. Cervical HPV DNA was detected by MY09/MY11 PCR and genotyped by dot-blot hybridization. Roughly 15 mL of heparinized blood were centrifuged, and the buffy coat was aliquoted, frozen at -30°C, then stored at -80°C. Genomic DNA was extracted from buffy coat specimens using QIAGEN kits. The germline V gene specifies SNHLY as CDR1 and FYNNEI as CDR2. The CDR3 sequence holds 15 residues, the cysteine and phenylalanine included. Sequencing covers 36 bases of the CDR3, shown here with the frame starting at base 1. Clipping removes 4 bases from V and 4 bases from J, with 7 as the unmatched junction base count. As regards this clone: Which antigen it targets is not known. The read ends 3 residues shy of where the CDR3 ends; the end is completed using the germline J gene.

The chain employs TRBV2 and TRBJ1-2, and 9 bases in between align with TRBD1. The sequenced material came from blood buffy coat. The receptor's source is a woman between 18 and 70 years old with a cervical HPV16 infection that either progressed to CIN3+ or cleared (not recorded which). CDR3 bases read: TGTGCCAGCAGTGTTCCTGGGACAGGGACCTATGGC. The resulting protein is CASSVPGTGTYG. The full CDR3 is CASSVPGTGTYGYTF.